These 23 T cell receptor beta chains share one sample of origin, sequenced in a study of blood T cells in healthy people across ages (dated by TCRdb to the mid-2010s). The library was produced with 5' RACE. The instrument given in TCRdb is Illumina HiSeq 2500. A second roughly 7 to 11 cycle PCR used a sample-barcoded 5' primer and a J-beta primer mix. Clones were called with MiXCR by TCRdb after fastp trimmed the public reads at Q25, and only in-frame beta chains were retained. Each record represents a unique CDR3 protein, reported with the most common genes and DNA among its rows. The sample table records roughly 1.5 million distinct CDR3 sequences; 42% of these occur just once. 4% of the sample belongs to the ten largest clones. The sample was blood. The receptors derive from a young woman in good health.

The chain uses TRBV4-3 and TRBJ1-2; maybe TRBD1 (5 bases). Germline CDR1 is LGHNA and CDR2 is YSLEER. The CDR3 loop spans 14 amino acids. Trimming stripped 3 bases from V and 9 bases from J, with 17 bases between. The CDR3 DNA sequence: TGCGCCAGCAGCCACTCCAAAGGGCAGGGAAGCTACACCTTC. Encoded protein: CASSHSKGQGSYTF.

The chain uses TRBV28 and TRBJ1-2; 7 bases fit TRBD1. This CDR3 has 13 amino acids. The germline V gene has CDR1 MDHEN and CDR2 SYDVKM. Trimming cost V 3 bases and J 6 bases; bases outside gene matches: 4. This CDR3 is CASSFTGVHGYTF. In nucleotides, the CDR3 is TGTGCCAGCAGTTTTACAGGGGTACATGGCTACACCTTC.

The CDR3 DNA reads TGCGCCAGCGTAGACAGGGCATCTATGAAAGGACTGTTTTTT. The encoded protein is CASVDRASMKGLFF. The chain joins TRBV4-1 to TRBJ1-4, with 7 bases that match TRBD1. Trimming took 8 bases from V and 13 from J; bases not matched to a gene: 16. CDR1 is MGHRA, CDR2 YSYEKL, per germline. This CDR3 spans 14 amino acids.

The rearrangement links TRBV29-1 to TRBJ1-3; possible D gene TRBD1, 5 bases. V was clipped by 7 bases and J by 0 bases, with 13 bases between them. The CDR3 spans 14 residues. Germline V CDR1 and CDR2: SQVTM, ANQGSEA. The CDR3 sequence is CSALGRNSGNTIYF. The CDR3 DNA reads as TGCAGCGCCTTGGGACGTAACTCTGGAAACACCATATATTTT.

DNA of the CDR3: TGCGCCAGCAGCCAACTCCCCGCGGGGGACAAAAACATTCAGTACTTC. Translated: CASSQLPAGDKNIQYF. The chain joins TRBV4-1 to TRBJ2-4; TRBD2 matches 7 bases. In germline, CDR1 is MGHRA, CDR2 YSYEKL. Losses at the gene ends were 2 bases for V and 3 bases for J; bases not matched to a gene: 7. The CDR3 runs to 16 residues.

The chain joins TRBV19 to TRBJ2-1, with D unclear. V was pared by 11 bases and J by 0 bases, with 20 bases between. This CDR3 region has 16 residues. The germline V gene has CDR1 LNHDA and CDR2 SQIVND (reference sequence). As DNA, the CDR3 is TGTGCCTGCAGAACGGGCCGGACCAGCTCCTACAATGAGCAGTTCTTC. Protein: CACRTGRTSSYNEQFF.

This sequence joins TRBV7-2 and TRBJ2-7; 7 bases fit TRBD1. This CDR3 spans 15 amino acids. Germline-derived CDR1 and CDR2 are SGHTA and FQGNSA. J lost 1 base, V lost 5 bases, and 8 bases had no gene match. The CDR3 nucleotides read TGTGCCAGCAGCACTCAACAGGGGAATTCCTACGAGCAGTACTTC. This translates into CASSTQQGNSYEQYF.

The chain employs TRBV27 and TRBJ1-2; weak D call: TRBD1 (6 bases). Germline V CDR1 and CDR2: MNHEY, SMNVEV (reference sequence). The V end lost 2 bases, the J end lost 5 bases, and 15 bases lay between the germline ends. The CDR3 covers 15 residues. CDR3 nucleotide sequence: TGTGCCAGCAGTTTAAAGGCAGGGGACCTTTATGGCTACACCTTC. This translates into CASSLKAGDLYGYTF.

In this sample, this clonotype turned up a few times. The chain links TRBV12-3 or TRBV12-4 to TRBJ2-1; D may be TRBD1 or TRBD2 (5 bases each). V was trimmed by 4 bases and J by 10 bases, leaving 14 bases between them. The CDR3 consists of 13 residues. The CDR3 sequence: CASSWDLRHEQFF. In nucleotides, the CDR3 is TGTGCCAGCAGTTGGGACCTCCGGCACGAGCAGTTCTTC.

V is TRBV5-1 and J is TRBJ2-3; D possibly corresponds to TRBD1 (6 bases). The CDR3 runs to 16 residues. Germline V gene sequence: CDR1 SGHRS, CDR2 YFSETQ. The V end was cut by 1 base, the J end by 3 bases, with 15 bases between. DNA for the CDR3: TGCGCCAGCAGCTTGATGGCAGGGGCCTTGACAGATACGCAGTATTTT. Its translation: CASSLMAGALTDTQYF. Together with reference TRBV5-1 and TRBJ2-3, the CDR3 gives the full variable domain: KAGVTQTPRYLIKTRGQQVTLSCSPISGHRSVSWYQQTPGQGLQFLFEYFSETQRNKGNFPGRFSGRQFSNSRSEMNVSTLELGDSALYLCASSLMAGALTDTQYFGPGTRLTVL.

The chain combines TRBV5-1 with TRBJ1-2; TRBD1 agrees at 7 bases. CDR3 length: 20 residues. CDR1 is SGHRS, CDR2 YFSETQ, per germline. Trimming removed 1 base from V and 0 bases from J; junction bases left unmatched: 18. CDR3 coding DNA: TGCGCCAGCAGCTTGAGACCCAGACAGGGACTTTCCTTTGCTAACTATGGCTACACCTTC. Translated: CASSLRPRQGLSFANYGYTF. Full variable domain (missing parts from reference TRBV5-1 and TRBJ1-2): KAGVTQTPRYLIKTRGQQVTLSCSPISGHRSVSWYQQTPGQGLQFLFEYFSETQRNKGNFPGRFSGRQFSNSRSEMNVSTLELGDSALYLCASSLRPRQGLSFANYGYTFGSGTRLTVV.

CDR3 residues: CAWSPAQGKQFF. CDR3 nucleotide sequence: TGTGCCTGGAGTCCCGCGCAGGGCAAGCAGTTCTTC. V gene TRBV30 combines with J gene TRBJ2-1; the D gene is possibly TRBD1 (5 bases). The germline CDR1 and CDR2 sequences are GTSNPN and SVGIG (reference sequence). The length of the CDR3 is 12 residues. Trimming removed 2 bases from V and 11 bases from J, with 13 bases in between.

The chain joins TRBV6-5 to TRBJ2-5; no firm D call. This CDR3 has 12 amino acids. Trimming shortened V by 5 bases and J by 11 bases, and 15 bases separated the two germline ends. Germline V gene data show CDR1 as MNHEY and CDR2 as SVGAGI. CDR3 residues: CASSNLPDEQYF. The CDR3 coding sequence is TGTGCCAGCAGTAATCTGCCGGATGAGCAGTACTTC.

The V call is TRBV20-1, the J call TRBJ2-1; TRBD2 agrees at 7 bases. CDR1 and CDR2 (germline): DFQATT, SNEGSKA (reference sequence). This CDR3 spans 16 amino acids. V lost 0 bases and J lost 2; bases outside the gene matches: 7. CDR3 protein: CSARDPQLAAYNEQFF. The CDR3 DNA sequence: TGCAGTGCTAGAGATCCTCAGCTAGCGGCCTACAATGAGCAGTTCTTC.

As to this clonotype: A much larger clone is a single base away; this may be a read error. The chain uses TRBV11-2 and TRBJ2-1; D is uncertain. V lost 0 bases and J 5 bases, leaving 8 bases between the germline ends. Germline V gene sequence: CDR1 SGHAT, CDR2 FQNNGV. The CDR3 has 14 residues. The CDR3 DNA follows: TGTGCCAGCAGCTTAGAACGGGTAGACAATGAGCAGTTCTTC. Encoded protein: CASSLERVDNEQFF.

The gene calls are TRBV4-3 and TRBJ2-1; unclear D gene. CDR1 is LGHNA and CDR2 is YSLEER in the germline V gene. Between the trimmed V and J ends, which lost 0 bases and 5 bases, there was a span of 17 bases. CDR3 size: 17 residues. The CDR3 DNA is TGCGCCAGCAGCCAAGATTTGGTGGGGATAGCTAACAATGAGCAGTTCTTC. Translation: CASSQDLVGIANNEQFF.

The chain has TRBV7-2 and TRBJ2-5, with 7 positions matching TRBD2. Germline V lookup: CDR1 SGHTA, CDR2 FQGNSA. Trimming took 1 base from V and 4 from J; bases not matched to a gene: 15. CDR3 length equals 18 residues. CDR3 sequence reads: CASSLEWTSPGEGETQYF. CDR3 sequence (DNA): TGTGCCAGCAGCTTAGAGTGGACTAGTCCCGGGGAAGGAGAGACCCAGTACTTC. Using reference TRBV7-2 and TRBJ2-5 for the parts outside the CDR3, the full variable domain is GAGVSQSPSNKVTEKGKDVELRCDPISGHTALYWYRQSLGQGLEFLIYFQGNSAPDKSGLPSDRFSAERTGGSVSTLTIQRTQQEDSAVYLCASSLEWTSPGEGETQYFGPGTRLLVL.

The chain recombines TRBV7-3 with TRBJ2-1; 10 bases match TRBD1. In germline, CDR1 is SGHTA, CDR2 FQGTGA. The CDR3 totals 15 residues. Trimming took 6 bases from V and 4 from J; bases not matched to a gene: 6. The CDR3 spells CASRYPGQGYNEQFF. The DNA for the CDR3 is TGTGCCAGCAGGTATCCGGGACAGGGGTACAATGAGCAGTTCTTC.

This sequence joins TRBV25-1 and TRBJ2-5; D is unresolved. Germline assignment: CDR1 MGHDK and CDR2 SYGVNS. Deletions cut 2 bases from V and 5 bases from J, with 12 bases between. The CDR3 is 14 amino acids. The CDR3 sequence is CASSERPPKETQYF. In DNA form, the CDR3 reads TGTGCCAGCAGTGAAAGACCCCCGAAGGAGACCCAGTACTTC.

V usage is TRBV14 and J usage is TRBJ2-2, with 9 bases matching TRBD2. From germline, CDR1 is SGHDN and CDR2 FVKESK. This CDR3 is 16 amino acids long. With 3 bases clipped from V and 1 base from J, the junction kept 3 bases outside the gene matches. In DNA, the CDR3 is TGTGCCAGCAGCCACCGACTAGCGGTGAACACCGGGGAGCTGTTTTTT. It yields the protein CASSHRLAVNTGELFF.

The J gene is TRBJ2-5, the V gene TRBV15, with 9 bases matching TRBD2. This CDR3 is 17 amino acids long. Germline CDR1 and CDR2: LNHNV and YYDKDF (reference sequence). The J segment lost 11 bases and the V segment lost 1 base, leaving 17 bases of the junction unmatched. The CDR3 is CATSRGRSSGSVNEQYF. DNA for the CDR3: TGTGCCACCAGCAGAGGTCGGAGTAGCGGGAGTGTTAATGAGCAGTACTTC.

In regard to this clonotype: An end of the junction differs from the germline gene, which may be a read error. The CDR3 spells CSVELRYNQQFF. CDR3 nucleotides: TGCAGCGTTGAACTCCGTTACAATCAGCAGTTCTTC. The chain carries TRBV29-1 and TRBJ2-1, with D unresolved. There are 12 residues in the CDR3. Germline V gene data show CDR1 as SQVTM and CDR2 as ANQGSEA.

This clonotype came up many times. The chain has TRBV29-1 and TRBJ1-2; 9 bases are a match to TRBD1. There are 12 residues in the CDR3. V gave up 6 bases and J gave up 2 bases; unmatched junction bases: 1. Germline V CDR1 and CDR2: SQVTM, ANQGSEA. This CDR3 reads CSVGTGNYGYTF. For the CDR3, the DNA is TGCAGCGTGGGGACAGGGAACTATGGCTACACCTTC.